The present TCR beta chain was sequenced within a study of chemoradiotherapy in HPV16-positive cancers. Study-level information: Functional T-cell assays on a couple of HPV16-positive patients' cells defined candidate HPV-specific clones and common TCR motifs. Study-level findings and limits: HPV-specific T cells were functionally defined from only two HPV16-positive patients. Candidate HPV-specific clones and E7-related TCR motifs grew in tumor during treatment.

The germline V gene encodes CDR1 MNHNS and CDR2 SASEGT. This CDR3 region has 15 residues. Unmatched junction bases numbered 5, after V lost 4 bases and J lost 5 bases. Samples were taken several times over chemoradiotherapy. About this clone itself: Antigen: not known.

Clones were read by immunoSEQ multiplex PCR, and TCRdb kept only the in-frame ones, dropping some. Among approximately 32,000 clones listed, roughly 87% were seen once. The chain links TRBV6-1 to TRBJ2-5; TRBD1 matches 12 bases. Source: blood, taken from a patient who underwent chemoradiotherapy. This TCR was sampled from a human donor with HPV-associated anogenital cancer. The CDR3 DNA reads TGTGCCAGCAGTGCCGGGACAGGGGGCCCGGAGACCCAGTACTTC. This sequence encodes CASSAGTGGPETQYF.